One sample yielded the 31 T cell receptor beta chains listed below, sequenced in a study of T cell responses to AZD1222 COVID-19 vaccine (dated by TCRdb to the early 2020s). Interpreted using the paper, the time point label stands for: about 28 days (+/-7) after the second vaccine dose. The protocol used for the library was the immunoSEQ multiplex PCR assay. TCRdb re-hosts the immuneACCESS table, in-frame sequences only. Its copies lack some clones; in the studies checked, an unresolved V gene accounts for under half of them, and the cause for the rest is not known. This sample has approximately 140,000 clones in its table, and around 90% of those were observed once. The ten biggest clones cover 1.6% of the sample. Sequencing used peripheral blood, obtained 28 days after the second AZD1222 dose. These receptors originate from an adult who received the AZD1222 COVID-19 vaccine.

The rearrangement uses TRBV5-1 and TRBJ1-2, with 7 positions matching TRBD1. The germline V gene has CDR1 SGHRS and CDR2 YFSETQ. The CDR3 is 13 residues long. J gave up 4 bases and V 4 bases, and 4 bases lay outside the gene matches. CDR3 sequence (DNA): TGCGCCAGCAGCCTCTGGGACAGCTATGGCTACACCTTC. Translation: CASSLWDSYGYTF.

The rearrangement uses TRBV5-6 and TRBJ1-1, with 9 bases identical to TRBD1. The germline V gene encodes CDR1 SGHDT and CDR2 YYEEEE. This CDR3 comprises 13 residues. Trimming at V came to 3 bases and at J to 11 bases, leaving 8 bases not matched to a gene. This chain's CDR3 is CASSSDRGRAAFF. CDR3 DNA sequence: TGTGCCAGCAGCTCGGACAGGGGACGGGCCGCTTTCTTT.

The rearrangement uses TRBV4-2 and TRBJ1-1; the D gene is possibly TRBD1 (5 bases). Germline CDR1 LGHNA, CDR2 YNFKEQ. The CDR3 is made up of 14 amino acids. The ends were cut back, 4 bases at V and 3 bases at J, with 12 bases in the middle. CDR3 protein: CASSLMRGDTEAFF. The CDR3 bases are TGTGCCAGCAGCCTGATGAGGGGTGACACTGAAGCTTTCTTT.

The V gene is TRBV12-3 or TRBV12-4, the J gene TRBJ1-1; tentative D call: TRBD1 (5 bases). This CDR3 spans 12 amino acids. Trimming pared 4 bases from V and 5 bases from J, leaving 8 bases between. DNA of the CDR3: TGTGCCAGCAGTTGGGGGGAAACTGAAGCTTTCTTT. Translating it yields CASSWGETEAFF.

The V call is TRBV19, the J call TRBJ1-2, with no clear D. This CDR3 has 14 residues. Per the germline V gene, CDR1 is LNHDA and CDR2 is SQIVND (reference sequence). Trimming stripped 7 bases from V and 0 bases from J, with 12 bases between. CDR3 nucleotides: TGTGCCAGTACCCCTCCCGCTGCTAACTATGGCTACACCTTC. Its translation: CASTPPAANYGYTF.

V and J are TRBV6-5 and TRBJ2-2, with no clear D. This CDR3 comprises 14 residues. Per germline, CDR1 MNHEY and CDR2 SVGAGI. The germline V and J ends were trimmed by 7 bases and 1 base, with 10 bases remaining between them. The CDR3: CASTPKGNTGELFF. Here the CDR3 DNA reads TGTGCCAGCACCCCTAAGGGGAACACCGGGGAGCTGTTTTTT.

This chain links TRBV5-1 with TRBJ1-6, with 11 bases lining up with TRBD1. V lost 0 bases to trimming and J lost 10 bases; unmatched junction nucleotides: 3. Germline V lookup: CDR1 SGHRS, CDR2 YFSETQ. The CDR3 is made up of 15 amino acids. The CDR3 is CASSLEGQGVSPLHF. CDR3 nucleotides: TGCGCCAGCAGCTTGGAGGGACAGGGGGTCTCACCCCTCCACTTT.

The chain joins TRBV5-4 to TRBJ2-1; 8 bases line up with TRBD1. Germline lookup yields CDR1 SGHNT and CDR2 YYREEE (reference sequence). This CDR3 is built from 13 residues. V lost 4 bases and J lost 7; bases outside the gene matches: 4. The CDR3 loop reads CASSLQGVNEQFF. As DNA, the CDR3 is TGTGCCAGCAGCCTACAGGGGGTGAATGAGCAGTTCTTC. The whole variable domain, filled in from reference TRBV5-4 and TRBJ2-1, reads ETGVTQSPTHLIKTRGQQVTLRCSSQSGHNTVSWYQQALGQGPQFIFQYYREEENGRGNFPPRFSGLQFPNYSSELNVNALELDDSALYLCASSLQGVNEQFFGPGTRLTVL.

This chain joins TRBV28 and TRBJ2-7, with TRBD2 as a possible D gene (5 bases). Germline CDR1 reads MDHEN; CDR2 reads SYDVKM. Trimming pared 6 bases from V and 1 base from J, leaving 13 bases between. The CDR3 extends over 14 amino acids. In DNA form, the CDR3 reads TGTGCCAGCAGCCGGACTCTTACTTCCTACGAGCAGTACTTC. Its protein product is CASSRTLTSYEQYF.

J is TRBJ2-7 and V is TRBV30; D is unclear. Germline-derived CDR1 and CDR2 are GTSNPN and SVGIG (reference sequence). V dropped 5 bases and J dropped 2 bases, with 10 bases sitting between them. The CDR3 spans 12 residues. CDR3 DNA sequence: TGTGCCTGGGACCCAGGTACCTACGAGCAGTACTTC. It is translated as CAWDPGTYEQYF.

This clone was counted a single time. J is TRBJ2-5 and V is TRBV7-2, with D tentatively TRBD2 (6 bases). Trimming stripped 1 base from V and 2 bases from J, with 8 bases between. Germline V gene lookup returns CDR1 SGHTA and CDR2 FQGNSA. This CDR3 is 14 amino acids long. The CDR3 protein is CASSLVLAQETQYF. CDR3 coding DNA: TGTGCCAGCAGCTTAGTCCTAGCGCAAGAGACCCAGTACTTC.

This rearrangement joins TRBV5-4 to TRBJ2-1; no clear D gene. The V end lost 0 bases, the J end lost 0 bases, and 7 bases lay between the germline ends. Germline V lookup: CDR1 SGHNT, CDR2 YYREEE (reference sequence). The CDR3 runs 15 residues. In nucleotides, the CDR3 is TGTGCCAGCAGCTTGGGTGTTAGCTCCTACAATGAGCAGTTCTTC. This sequence encodes CASSLGVSSYNEQFF.

The chain links TRBV20-1 to TRBJ2-7, with D perhaps matching TRBD1 (7 bases). Trimming pared 3 bases from V and 3 bases from J, leaving 9 bases between. Germline CDR1 is DFQATT and CDR2 is SNEGSKA (reference sequence). The CDR3 consists of 12 residues. CDR3 sequence: CSASQGGYEQYV. The CDR3 DNA is TGCAGTGCTAGTCAGGGGGGCTACGAGCAGTACGTC.

The CDR3 loop reads CASSSSTGPREQYF. In DNA form, the CDR3 reads TGTGCCAGCAGCTCATCTACGGGACCGAGGGAGCAGTACTTC. The V and J genes are TRBV7-2 and TRBJ2-7; the D gene could be TRBD1 or TRBD2 (5 bases each). CDR3 length equals 14 residues. The germline V gene encodes CDR1 SGHTA and CDR2 FQGNSA. Trimming removed 4 bases from V and 7 bases from J, with 17 bases in between.

This chain connects TRBV12-3 or TRBV12-4 to TRBJ2-7; no definite D call. The CDR3 spans 11 residues. Trimming shortened V by 5 bases and J by 4 bases, and 6 bases separated the two germline ends. This CDR3 reads CASSKLYEQYF. DNA of the CDR3: TGTGCCAGCAGTAAACTTTACGAGCAGTACTTC.

V usage is TRBV7-3 and J usage is TRBJ2-1, with TRBD2 identical over 10 bases. Germline V gene sequence: CDR1 SGHTA, CDR2 FQGTGA. CDR3 size: 14 residues. V was pared by 5 bases and J by 6 bases, with 4 bases of the junction left unmatched. CDR3 region: CASSHGTSANEQFF. CDR3 coding DNA: TGTGCCAGCAGCCACGGGACTAGCGCCAATGAGCAGTTCTTC.

The gene calls are TRBV6-2 or TRBV6-3 and TRBJ1-6; 8 bases are shared with TRBD1. CDR3 size: 14 residues. V lost 6 bases, J lost 7 bases, and 5 bases stayed unmatched. The germline V gene encodes CDR1 MNHEY and CDR2 SVGEGT. CDR3 amino acids: CASSYDRGNSPLHF. Written as DNA, the CDR3 is TGTGCCAGCAGCTATGACAGGGGAAATTCACCCCTCCACTTT.

The gene calls are TRBV6-5 and TRBJ1-1; D remains ambiguous. V lost 0 bases and J lost 2, with 7 bases in between. CDR1 MNHEY and CDR2 SVGAGI come from the germline V gene. The CDR3 has 14 residues. CDR3 in DNA: TGTGCCAGCAGTTACTCGGGCCGTAACACTGAAGCTTTCTTT. This codes for CASSYSGRNTEAFF.

A note on this clone: Other DNA sequences from this sample encode an identical CDR3 as well. The chain employs TRBV15 and TRBJ1-4; D call uncertain. V was shortened by 0 bases and J by 2 bases, with 7 bases between the two germline ends. This CDR3 is 15 amino acids long. Germline CDR1 and CDR2: LNHNV and YYDKDF (reference sequence). The CDR3 sequence: CATSRDPGTNEKLFF. CDR3 DNA sequence: TGTGCCACCAGCAGAGACCCGGGCACTAATGAAAAACTGTTTTTT.

This clone was observed a single time. The chain links TRBV2 to TRBJ1-1, with D maybe TRBD1 (5 bases). CDR1 SNHLY and CDR2 FYNNEI come from the germline V gene. The V gene lost 5 bases and the J gene lost 9 bases, with 16 bases spanning the gap. This CDR3 is 13 amino acids long. In nucleotides, the CDR3 is TGTGCCAGCAGTCCCCGGGGGACCACCCAAGCTTTCTTT. Translated: CASSPRGTTQAFF.

The chain combines TRBV9 with TRBJ2-1, with D tentatively TRBD1 (6 bases). The CDR3 is 20 amino acids. V lost 0 bases to trimming and J lost 8 bases, with 30 bases between them. Germline CDR1 SGDLS, CDR2 YYNGEE. The CDR3 reads CASSVAKYPGTTGLSDEQFF. CDR3 nucleotides: TGTGCCAGCAGCGTAGCCAAGTACCCGGGGACAACCGGACTTTCCGATGAGCAGTTCTTC.

The genes are TRBV5-6 and TRBJ2-4; D assignment may be TRBD1 or TRBD2 (5 bases each). This CDR3 comprises 17 residues. Per germline, CDR1 SGHDT and CDR2 YYEEEE. Between the trimmed V and J ends, which lost 2 bases and 0 bases, there was a span of 15 bases. As DNA, the CDR3 is TGTGCCAGCAGCTTTATGGGACCGGGCCTAGCCAAAAACATTCAGTACTTC. It is translated as CASSFMGPGLAKNIQYF.

The chain employs TRBV6-6 and TRBJ1-1; D gene uncertain. CDR3 length: 13 residues. Germline V lookup: CDR1 MNHNY, CDR2 SVGAGI (reference sequence). Trimming stripped 6 bases from V and 8 bases from J, with 16 bases between. For the CDR3, the DNA is TGTGCCAGCAGGGAAACAACACAGACCGAAGCTTTCTTT. Translating gives CASRETTQTEAFF.

The gene calls are TRBV2 and TRBJ1-4; a weak D match, TRBD1 (6 bases). Germline CDR1 reads SNHLY; CDR2 reads FYNNEI. V was cut by 7 bases and J by 4 bases, with 13 bases left in between. CDR3 length: 14 amino acids. In DNA form, the CDR3 reads TGTGCCAGCAATTGGGGGGCTGGTAATGAAAAACTGTTTTTT. It codes for CASNWGAGNEKLFF.

This clone turned up a few times. The V and J genes are TRBV7-9 and TRBJ2-7, with D perhaps TRBD1 (6 bases). The CDR3 is made up of 14 amino acids. CDR1 SEHNR and CDR2 FQNEAQ come from the germline V gene (reference sequence). Trimming cost V 1 base and J 7 bases, with 14 bases left between them. The CDR3, as DNA: TGTGCCAGCAGCTTAGGGTCACAGGGAAAGGAGCAGTACGTC. It codes for CASSLGSQGKEQYV.

The chain links TRBV4-3 to TRBJ2-4; D might be TRBD2 (6 bases). V lost 1 base, J lost 6 bases, and 13 bases lay in between. CDR1 is LGHNA and CDR2 is YSLEER in the germline V gene. The CDR3 length is 15 residues. The CDR3, as DNA: TGCGCCAGCAGCCAAGGGAGGGAGTCCTCAAACATTCAGTACTTC. Translation: CASSQGRESSNIQYF.

The rearrangement joins TRBV19 to TRBJ2-7; D is unclear. The CDR3 loop spans 12 amino acids. V lost 4 bases and J lost 1, with 5 bases in between. Germline values: CDR1 LNHDA, CDR2 SQIVND (reference sequence). Here the CDR3 reads CASSSGSYEQYF. For the CDR3, the DNA is TGTGCCAGTAGTAGCGGATCCTACGAGCAGTACTTC.

The chain recombines TRBV10-3 with TRBJ1-3; D unresolved. Trimming stripped 6 bases from V and 0 bases from J, with 6 bases between. Germline loops: CDR1 ENHRY, CDR2 SYGVKD. CDR3 length equals 13 residues. DNA of the CDR3: TGTGCCATCAGGGAGAGCTCTGGAAACACCATATATTTT. Protein product: CAIRESSGNTIYF.

This chain connects TRBV30 to TRBJ1-5, with D perhaps TRBD1 (5 bases). Germline V lookup: CDR1 GTSNPN, CDR2 SVGIG (reference sequence). The CDR3 totals 14 residues. V lost 7 bases to trimming and J lost 0 bases, with 13 bases between them. The DNA of the CDR3 is TGTGCCTATTCGGGGCTTTATAGCAATCAGCCCCAGCATTTT. It yields the protein CAYSGLYSNQPQHF.

This clone has only one observation. This sequence joins TRBV5-6 and TRBJ1-1; 8 nucleotides align to TRBD1. Trimming at V came to 3 bases and at J to 7 bases, leaving 5 bases not matched to a gene. The CDR3 sequence is 13 residues long. CDR1 and CDR2 from the germline V gene are SGHDT and YYEEEE. CDR3 protein: CASSWDRLGEAFF. The CDR3 DNA is TGTGCCAGCAGCTGGGACAGGCTAGGTGAAGCTTTCTTT. Drawing the rest from reference TRBV5-6 and TRBJ1-1, the complete variable domain is DAGVTQSPTHLIKTRGQQVTLRCSPKSGHDTVSWYQQALGQGPQFIFQYYEEEERQRGNFPDRFSGHQFPNYSSELNVNALLLGDSALYLCASSWDRLGEAFFGQGTRLTVV.

The chain carries TRBV5-1 and TRBJ2-5; 9 bases fit TRBD2. The CDR3 contains 15 residues. The V segment lost 1 base and the J segment 3 bases; nucleotides outside the gene matches: 4. CDR1 and CDR2 from the germline V gene are SGHRS and YFSETQ. In DNA, the CDR3 is TGCGCCAGCAGCTTGATGCGGGGGGGCAAAGAGACCCAGTACTTC. Protein product: CASSLMRGGKETQYF.